This entry concerns a single TCR beta chain. The antigen is not known. V gave up 7 bases and J gave up 4 bases, with 14 bases separating them. CDR3 size: 13 residues. The germline gives CDR1 MNHEY, CDR2 SVGAGI. These data belong to a study of T cell responses to AZD1222 COVID-19 vaccine. Study-level background: Second doses at about 4 or about 12 weeks were pooled.

Study results and limitations: Once two AZD1222 doses were given, Spike-specific TCR breadth and depth went up. Dominant CD4 TCR responses targeted spike regions 160-218 and 743-854.

The table came from immunoSEQ multiplex PCR; TCRdb's copy has only in-frame clones and leaves some out. Seen here are around 130,000 clones, about 91% observed once, and the top ten hold approximately 3%. The sequencing here drew on peripheral blood, taken on day 0 of AZD1222 vaccination. V is TRBV6-5 and J is TRBJ2-7, with D perhaps assigned TRBD1 or TRBD2 (5 bases each). The clonotype was recovered from an adult in good health. This chain's CDR3 is CASTSGTSYEQYF. For the CDR3, the DNA is TGTGCCAGCACATCCGGGACCTCATACGAGCAGTACTTC.